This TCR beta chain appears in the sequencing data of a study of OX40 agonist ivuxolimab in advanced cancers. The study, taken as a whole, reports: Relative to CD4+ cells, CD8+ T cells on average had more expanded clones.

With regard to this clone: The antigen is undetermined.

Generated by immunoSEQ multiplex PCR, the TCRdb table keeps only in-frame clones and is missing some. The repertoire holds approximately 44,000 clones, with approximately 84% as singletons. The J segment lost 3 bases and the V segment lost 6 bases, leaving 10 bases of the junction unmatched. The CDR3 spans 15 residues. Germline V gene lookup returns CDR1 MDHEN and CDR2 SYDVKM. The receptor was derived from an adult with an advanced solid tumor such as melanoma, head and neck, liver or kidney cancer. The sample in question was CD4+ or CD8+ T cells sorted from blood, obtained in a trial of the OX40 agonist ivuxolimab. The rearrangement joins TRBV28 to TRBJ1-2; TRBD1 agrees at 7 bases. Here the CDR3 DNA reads TGTGCCAGCAGATCTAGGGGGCGAGAGTACTATGGCTACACCTTC. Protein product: CASRSRGREYYGYTF.